This T cell receptor (beta chain) was sequenced during a study of cytomegalovirus exposure and HLA in healthy donors. V was pared by 2 bases and J by 7 bases, with 17 bases between. This CDR3 comprises 15 residues. CDR1 and CDR2 from the germline V gene are MNHNY and SVGAGI (reference sequence). As for this clone: Its antigen is unidentified.

Study-level results: Indistinguishable V segments such as TRBV6-2 and TRBV6-3 were excluded. Highly shared sequence variants in one cluster were likely a sequencing artifact. Using a false discovery rate of 0.05, a later analysis showed that about 16,000 TCR beta sequences were associated with HLA alleles. Later analysis associated a missense DCLRE1C variant with TCR beta V- and J-gene trimming.

PCR amplification relied on 60 Vbeta primers (plus 13 Jbeta primers). The table came from immunoSEQ multiplex PCR; TCRdb's copy has only in-frame clones and leaves some out. The table has 170,000 or so clones, 80% seen once. The sample taken for sequencing was PBMCs. This receptor was obtained from a boy between 10 and 17 years old in good health and CMV-seronegative. V usage is TRBV6-6 and J usage is TRBJ1-2, with D uncertain. CDR3 DNA: TGTGCCAGCAGTTACCCTGGCTGGACTGGCTCTGGCTACACCTTC. Translation gives CASSYPGWTGSGYTF.